The rows below give T cell receptor beta chains drawn from one sample of a study of blood T cell repertoires in COVID-19. Method: immunoSEQ multiplex PCR; TCRdb's copy keeps in-frame clones and lacks some. This table has over 95,000 clones, roughly 80% appearing once. The sample taken for sequencing was peripheral blood. Receptors were obtained from a man between 45 and 60 years old with acute or convalescent COVID-19. Each CDR3 is given with its conserved first and last residue. Each record gives: J gene, D gene, V gene, clone size, CDR3 DNA, CDR3 protein. A D gene is named only where the DNA matches it firmly. Not every row has a clone size; where given, it reads once, few, many or a size class.

J: TRBJ2-7; D: -; V: TRBV2; size: -; DNA: TGTGCCAGCAGGCCCGACAGGAACTCCTACGAGCAGTACTTC; CDR3: CASRPDRNSYEQYF
J: TRBJ1-1; D: TRBD1; V: TRBV5-1; size: once; DNA: TGCGCCAGCAGCTACCGGACAGGACGGAACACTGAAGCTTTCTTT; CDR3: CASSYRTGRNTEAFF
J: TRBJ2-3; D: -; V: TRBV2; size: -; DNA: TGTGCCAGCGGACAGCGGGGTAGCACAGATACGCAGTATTTT; CDR3: CASGQRGSTDTQYF
J: TRBJ1-2; D: -; V: TRBV6-1; size: -; DNA: TGTGCCAGCAGTGAAGGAGAGTACTATGGCTACACCTTC; CDR3: CASSEGEYYGYTF
J: TRBJ1-1; D: TRBD1; V: TRBV5-6; size: few; DNA: TGTGCCAGCAGTTCCCCCGTGGGGACAGGGGGCGCGAACACTGAAGCTTTCTTT; CDR3: CASSSPVGTGGANTEAFF
J: TRBJ1-5; D: TRBD1; V: TRBV30; size: -; DNA: TGTGCCTGGAGTGATGAGGGCAGGGGGCGATTTCAGCCCCAGCATTTT; CDR3: CAWSDEGRGRFQPQHF
J: TRBJ1-5; D: -; V: TRBV19; size: few; DNA: TGTGCCAGTAGAAAAGTTACAGGGCGCAATCAGCCCCAGCATTTT; CDR3: CASRKVTGRNQPQHF
J: TRBJ1-1; D: TRBD1; V: TRBV11-2; size: once; DNA: TGTGCCAGCAGCTATTTCAAGGGGGCCTTAGCTTTCTTT; CDR3: CASSYFKGALAFF
J: TRBJ1-2; D: -; V: TRBV27; size: -; DNA: TGTGCCAGCAGTGTACCCGGGACAACCTTCTACACCTTC; CDR3: CASSVPGTTFYTF
J: TRBJ2-2; D: TRBD1; V: TRBV25-1; size: -; DNA: TGTGCCAGCAGTGCCCCGGGACAGGTTTTTGCCGGGGAGCTGTTTTTT; CDR3: CASSAPGQVFAGELFF
J: TRBJ1-1; D: TRBD1; V: TRBV5-1; size: -; DNA: TGCGCCAGCAGCTTGGGGAGGACAGGGATCACTGAAGCTTTCTTT; CDR3: CASSLGRTGITEAFF